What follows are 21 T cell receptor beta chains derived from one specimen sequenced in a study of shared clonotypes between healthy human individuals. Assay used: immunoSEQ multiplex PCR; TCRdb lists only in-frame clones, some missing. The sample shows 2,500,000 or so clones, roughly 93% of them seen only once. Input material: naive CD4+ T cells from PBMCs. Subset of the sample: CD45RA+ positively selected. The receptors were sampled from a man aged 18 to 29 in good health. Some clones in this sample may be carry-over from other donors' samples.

The CDR3: CASSLQTPGDGYTF. The CDR3 DNA is TGCGCCAGCAGCTTGCAGACCCCCGGGGATGGCTACACCTTC. The chain recombines TRBV5-1 with TRBJ1-2; D is uncertain. The CDR3 consists of 14 residues. The ends were cut back, 1 base at V and 6 bases at J, with 13 bases in the middle. Germline V CDR1 and CDR2: SGHRS, YFSETQ.

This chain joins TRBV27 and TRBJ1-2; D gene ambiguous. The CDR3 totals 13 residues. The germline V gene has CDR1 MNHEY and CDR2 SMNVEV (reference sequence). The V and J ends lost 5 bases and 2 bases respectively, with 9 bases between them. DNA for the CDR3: TGTGCCAGCAGTGCAGTCGGGAACTATGGCTACACCTTC. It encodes CASSAVGNYGYTF.

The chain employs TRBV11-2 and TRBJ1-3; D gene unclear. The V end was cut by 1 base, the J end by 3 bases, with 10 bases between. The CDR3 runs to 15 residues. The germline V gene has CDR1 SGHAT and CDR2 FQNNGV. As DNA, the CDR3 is TGTGCCAGCAGCTTAGGGGGAAAGGGTGGAAACACCATATATTTT. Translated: CASSLGGKGGNTIYF.

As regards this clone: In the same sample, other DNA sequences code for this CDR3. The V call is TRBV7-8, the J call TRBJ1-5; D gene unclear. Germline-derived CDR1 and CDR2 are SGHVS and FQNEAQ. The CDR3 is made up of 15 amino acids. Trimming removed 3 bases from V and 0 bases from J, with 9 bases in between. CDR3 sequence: CASSLGSGSNQPQHF. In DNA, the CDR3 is TGTGCCAGCAGCTTGGGATCGGGTAGCAATCAGCCCCAGCATTTT.

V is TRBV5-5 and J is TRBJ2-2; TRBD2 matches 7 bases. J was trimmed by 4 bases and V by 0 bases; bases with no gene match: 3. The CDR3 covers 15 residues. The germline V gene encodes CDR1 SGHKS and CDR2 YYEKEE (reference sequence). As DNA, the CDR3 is TGTGCCAGCAGCTTGGGAGCGGGGACCACCGGGGAGCTGTTTTTT. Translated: CASSLGAGTTGELFF.

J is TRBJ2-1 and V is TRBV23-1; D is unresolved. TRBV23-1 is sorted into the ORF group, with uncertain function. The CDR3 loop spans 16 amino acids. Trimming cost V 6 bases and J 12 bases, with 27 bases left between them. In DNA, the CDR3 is TGCGCCAGCAGACCGTTCAGATTCCCGACATCCCCGGGGCAGTTCTTC. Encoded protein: CASRPFRFPTSPGQFF.

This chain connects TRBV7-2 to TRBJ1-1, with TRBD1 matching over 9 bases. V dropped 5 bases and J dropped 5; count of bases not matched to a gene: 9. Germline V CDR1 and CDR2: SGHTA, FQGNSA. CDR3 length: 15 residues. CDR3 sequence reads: CASSPPGQGRTEAFF. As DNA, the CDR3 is TGTGCCAGCAGCCCCCCCGGACAGGGGAGGACTGAAGCTTTCTTT.

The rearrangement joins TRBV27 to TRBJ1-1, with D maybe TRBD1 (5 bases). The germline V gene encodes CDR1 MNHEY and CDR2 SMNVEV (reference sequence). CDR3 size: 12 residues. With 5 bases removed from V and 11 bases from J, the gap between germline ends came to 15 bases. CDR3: CASSAGPRPAFF. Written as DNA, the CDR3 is TGTGCCAGCAGTGCGGGACCGCGTCCGGCTTTCTTT.

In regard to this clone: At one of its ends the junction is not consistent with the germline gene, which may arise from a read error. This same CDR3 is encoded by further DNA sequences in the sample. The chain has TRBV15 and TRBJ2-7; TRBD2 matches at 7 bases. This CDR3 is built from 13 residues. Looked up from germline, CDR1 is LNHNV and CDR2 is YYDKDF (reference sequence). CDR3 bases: TGTGCCACTGGGAGCGGGAACCCCTACGAACAGTACTTC. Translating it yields CATGSGNPYEQYF. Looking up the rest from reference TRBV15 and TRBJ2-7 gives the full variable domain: DAMVIQNPRYQVTQFGKPVTLSCSQTLNHNVMYWYQQKSSQAPKLLFHYYDKDFNNEADTPDNFQSRRPNTSFCFLDIRSPGLGDTAMYLCATGSGNPYEQYFGPGTRLTVT.

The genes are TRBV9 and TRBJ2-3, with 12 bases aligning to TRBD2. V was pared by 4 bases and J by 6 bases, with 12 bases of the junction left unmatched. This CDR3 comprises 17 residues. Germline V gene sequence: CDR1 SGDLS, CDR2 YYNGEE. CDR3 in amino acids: CASSPRLAGEFFDTQYF. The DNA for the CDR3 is TGTGCCAGCAGCCCAAGACTAGCGGGAGAATTTTTTGATACGCAGTATTTT.

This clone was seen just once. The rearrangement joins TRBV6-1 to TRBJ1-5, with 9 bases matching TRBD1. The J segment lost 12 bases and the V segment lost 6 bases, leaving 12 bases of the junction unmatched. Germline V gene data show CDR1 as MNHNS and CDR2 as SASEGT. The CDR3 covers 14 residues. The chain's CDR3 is CASSAGQGSPNQHF. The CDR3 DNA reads TGTGCCAGCAGCGCCGGACAGGGGTCCCCCAACCAGCATTTT.

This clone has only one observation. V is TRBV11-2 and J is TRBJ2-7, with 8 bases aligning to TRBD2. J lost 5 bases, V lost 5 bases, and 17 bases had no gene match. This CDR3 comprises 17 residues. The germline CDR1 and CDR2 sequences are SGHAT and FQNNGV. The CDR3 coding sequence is TGTGCCAGCAGCCAAAAAGGGGTCGGGCTAGCGGGCCACGAGCAGTACTTC. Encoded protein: CASSQKGVGLAGHEQYF.

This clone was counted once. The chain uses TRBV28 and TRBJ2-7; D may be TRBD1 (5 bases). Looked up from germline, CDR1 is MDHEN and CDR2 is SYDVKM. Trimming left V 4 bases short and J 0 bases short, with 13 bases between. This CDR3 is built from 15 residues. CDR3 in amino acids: CASSSGHIFSYEQYF. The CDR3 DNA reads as TGTGCCAGCAGTTCCGGACATATATTCTCCTACGAGCAGTACTTC.

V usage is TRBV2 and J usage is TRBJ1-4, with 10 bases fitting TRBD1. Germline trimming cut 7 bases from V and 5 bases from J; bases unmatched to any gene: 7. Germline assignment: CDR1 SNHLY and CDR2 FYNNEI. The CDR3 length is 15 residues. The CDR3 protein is CASTGTGAMNEKLFF. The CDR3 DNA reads TGTGCCAGCACCGGGACAGGGGCCATGAATGAAAAACTGTTTTTT.

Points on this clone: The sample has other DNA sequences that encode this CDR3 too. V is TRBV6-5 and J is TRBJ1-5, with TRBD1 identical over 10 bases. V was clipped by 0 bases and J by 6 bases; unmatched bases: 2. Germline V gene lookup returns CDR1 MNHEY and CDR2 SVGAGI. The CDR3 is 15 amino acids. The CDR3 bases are TGTGCCAGCAGTTACTCGAGGACAGGGGGTCAGCCCCAGCATTTT. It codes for CASSYSRTGGQPQHF.

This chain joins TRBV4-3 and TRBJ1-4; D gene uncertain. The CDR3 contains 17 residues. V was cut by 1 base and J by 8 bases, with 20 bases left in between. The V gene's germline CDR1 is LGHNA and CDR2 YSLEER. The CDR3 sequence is CASSQAFASAGDEKLFF. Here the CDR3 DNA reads TGCGCCAGCAGCCAAGCCTTCGCCTCCGCCGGTGACGAAAAACTGTTTTTT.

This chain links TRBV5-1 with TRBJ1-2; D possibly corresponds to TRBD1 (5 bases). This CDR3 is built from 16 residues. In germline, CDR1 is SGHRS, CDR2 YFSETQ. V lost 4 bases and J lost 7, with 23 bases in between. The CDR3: CASSPGPNWGRLGYTF. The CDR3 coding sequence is TGCGCCAGCAGCCCCGGGCCCAATTGGGGCCGGCTTGGCTACACCTTC.

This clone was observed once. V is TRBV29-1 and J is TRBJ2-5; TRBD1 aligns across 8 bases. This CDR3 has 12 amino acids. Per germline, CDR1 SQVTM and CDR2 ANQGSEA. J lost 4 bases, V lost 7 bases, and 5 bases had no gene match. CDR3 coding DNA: TGCAGCGCCAAGACAGGGGCAGAGACCCAGTACTTC. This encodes CSAKTGAETQYF.

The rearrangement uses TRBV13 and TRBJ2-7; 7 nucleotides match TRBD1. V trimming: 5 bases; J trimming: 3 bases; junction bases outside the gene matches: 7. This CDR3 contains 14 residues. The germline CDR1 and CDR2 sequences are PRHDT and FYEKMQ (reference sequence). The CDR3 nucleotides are TGTGCCAGCAGCCCTCGGGACAGAAACTACGAGCAGTACTTC. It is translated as CASSPRDRNYEQYF.

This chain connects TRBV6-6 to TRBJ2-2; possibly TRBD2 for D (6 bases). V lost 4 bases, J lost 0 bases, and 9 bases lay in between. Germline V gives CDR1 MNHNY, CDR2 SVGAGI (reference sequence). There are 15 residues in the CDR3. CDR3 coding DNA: TGTGCCAGCAGTTTCGCGGGGCCGAACACCGGGGAGCTGTTTTTT. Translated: CASSFAGPNTGELFF.

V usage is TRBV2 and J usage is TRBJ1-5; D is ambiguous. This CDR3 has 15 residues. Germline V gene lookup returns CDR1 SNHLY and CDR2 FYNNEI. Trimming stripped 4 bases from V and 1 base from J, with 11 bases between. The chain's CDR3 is CASSVSEASNQPQHF. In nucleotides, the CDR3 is TGTGCCAGCAGTGTGTCCGAGGCCAGCAATCAGCCCCAGCATTTT. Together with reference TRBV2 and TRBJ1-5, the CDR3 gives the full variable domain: EPEVTQTPSHQVTQMGQEVILRCVPISNHLYFYWYRQILGQKVEFLVSFYNNEISEKSEIFDDQFSVERPDGSNFTLKIRSTKLEDSAMYFCASSVSEASNQPQHFGDGTRLSIL.